This TCR beta chain is drawn from a study of regulatory T cells in long-lasting Graves disease. This clonotype occurred many times. This sample's time point: persistent/refractory GD, antithyroid drugs over 5 years with positive TRAb. With RNA extracted from PBMCs as input, the TCR library was made. Assembly of TCR beta libraries relied on iRepertoire HTBI primers together with Arm-PCR of CDR3 regions. A single record per CDR3 protein comes from TCRdb applying MiXCR to the multiplex PCR reads. Among about 470,000 distinct CDR3 sequences, around 20% were seen once, and the ten largest hold approximately 7.8%. The germline V gene encodes CDR1 SGHTA and CDR2 FQGTGA. This CDR3 spans 13 amino acids. Deletions cut 4 bases from V and 9 bases from J, with 10 bases between.

Specimen: peripheral blood mononuclear cells (PBMCs), collected when the disease was refractory, from a patient treated with antithyroid drugs. This TCR was recovered from a female donor with Graves disease. This chain uses TRBV7-3 with TRBJ1-6; D possibly corresponds to TRBD1 (6 bases). The CDR3 DNA sequence: TGTGCCAGCAGCTGGGGAGGGGGTTCACCCCTCCACTTT. Protein product: CASSWGGGSPLHF. The complete variable domain, with remaining parts taken from reference TRBV7-3 and TRBJ1-6, reads GAGVSQTPSNKVTEKGKYVELRCDPISGHTALYWYRQSLGQGPEFLIYFQGTGAADDSGLPNDRFFAVRPEGSVSTLKIQRTERGDSAVYLCASSWGGGSPLHFGNGTRLTVT.